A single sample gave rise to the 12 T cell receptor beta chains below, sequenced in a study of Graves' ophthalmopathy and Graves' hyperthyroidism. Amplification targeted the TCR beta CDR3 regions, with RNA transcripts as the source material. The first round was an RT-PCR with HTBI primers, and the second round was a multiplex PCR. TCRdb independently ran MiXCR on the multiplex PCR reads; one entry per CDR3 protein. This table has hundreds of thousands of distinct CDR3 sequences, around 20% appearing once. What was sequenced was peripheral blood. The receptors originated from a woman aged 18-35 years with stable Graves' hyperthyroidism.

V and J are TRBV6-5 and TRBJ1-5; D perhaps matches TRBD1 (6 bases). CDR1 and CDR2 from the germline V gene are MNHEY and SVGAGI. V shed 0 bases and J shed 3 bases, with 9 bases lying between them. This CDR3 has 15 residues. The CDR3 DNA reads TGTGCCAGCAGTTACTCAAGGGGGTACAATCAGCCCCAGCATTTT. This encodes CASSYSRGYNQPQHF.

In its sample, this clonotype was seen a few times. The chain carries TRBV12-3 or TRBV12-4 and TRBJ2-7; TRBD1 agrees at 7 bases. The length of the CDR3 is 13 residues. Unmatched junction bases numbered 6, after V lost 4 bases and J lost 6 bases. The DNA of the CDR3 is TGTGCCAGCAGTTCCTCGACAGGGCTCGAGCAGTACTTC. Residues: CASSSSTGLEQYF.

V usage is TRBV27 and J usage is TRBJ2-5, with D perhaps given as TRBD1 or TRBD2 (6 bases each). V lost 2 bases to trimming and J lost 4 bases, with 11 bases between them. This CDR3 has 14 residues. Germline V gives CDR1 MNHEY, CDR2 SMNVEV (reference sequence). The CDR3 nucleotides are TGTGCCAGCAGTTTAATGGGGGGCAGAGAGACCCAGTACTTC. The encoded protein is CASSLMGGRETQYF.

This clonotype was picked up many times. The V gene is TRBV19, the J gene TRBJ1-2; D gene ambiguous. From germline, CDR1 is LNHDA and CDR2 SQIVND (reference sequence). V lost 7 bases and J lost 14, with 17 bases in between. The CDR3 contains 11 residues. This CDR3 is CASTTGLVRTF. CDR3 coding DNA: TGTGCCAGTACCACGGGCCTCGTTAGGACCTTC.

CDR3 in DNA: TGTGCCTGGAGTGTAACTAGGTCCTACGAGCAGTACTTC. This codes for CAWSVTRSYEQYF. The chain links TRBV30 to TRBJ2-7, with a possible D match to TRBD2 (5 bases). The V gene lost 0 bases and the J gene lost 1 base, with 7 bases spanning the gap. The CDR3 is 13 amino acids. Germline assignment: CDR1 GTSNPN and CDR2 SVGIG (reference sequence).

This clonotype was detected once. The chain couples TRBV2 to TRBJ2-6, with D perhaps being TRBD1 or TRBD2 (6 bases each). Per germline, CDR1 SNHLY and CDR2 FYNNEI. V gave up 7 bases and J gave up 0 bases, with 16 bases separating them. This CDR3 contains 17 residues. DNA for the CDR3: TGTGCCAGCATGGGGGGACAAGGCCTCTCTGGGGCCAACGTCCTGACTTTC. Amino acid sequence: CASMGGQGLSGANVLTF.

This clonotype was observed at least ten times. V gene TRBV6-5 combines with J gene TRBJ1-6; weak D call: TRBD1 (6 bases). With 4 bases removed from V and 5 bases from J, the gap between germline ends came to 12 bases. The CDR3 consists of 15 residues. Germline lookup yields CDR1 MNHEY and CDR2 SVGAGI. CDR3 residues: CASSSGTPNNSPLHF. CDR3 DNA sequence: TGTGCCAGCAGTTCCGGGACACCTAATAATTCACCCCTCCACTTT.

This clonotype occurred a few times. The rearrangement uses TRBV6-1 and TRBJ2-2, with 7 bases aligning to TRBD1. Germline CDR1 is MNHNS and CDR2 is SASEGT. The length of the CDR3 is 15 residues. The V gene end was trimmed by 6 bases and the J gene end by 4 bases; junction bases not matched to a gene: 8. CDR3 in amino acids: CASRQTGVGTGELFF. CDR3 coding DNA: TGTGCCAGCAGACAAACAGGGGTCGGCACCGGGGAGCTGTTTTTT.

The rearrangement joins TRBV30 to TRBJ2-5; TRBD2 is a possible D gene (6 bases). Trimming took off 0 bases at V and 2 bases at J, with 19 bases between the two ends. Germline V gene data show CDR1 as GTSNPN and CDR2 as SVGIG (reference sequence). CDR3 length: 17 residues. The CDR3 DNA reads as TGTGCCTGGAGTGTAAAGGGCGGGGTGGTAGCACAAGAGACCCAGTACTTC. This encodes CAWSVKGGVVAQETQYF.

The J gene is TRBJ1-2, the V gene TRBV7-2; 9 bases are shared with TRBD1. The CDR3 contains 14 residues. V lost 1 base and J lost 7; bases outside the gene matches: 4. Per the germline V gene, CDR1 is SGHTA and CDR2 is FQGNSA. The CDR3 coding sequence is TGTGCCAGCAGCTTAGGGGACAGGGTCGGTGGCTACACCTTC. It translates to CASSLGDRVGGYTF.

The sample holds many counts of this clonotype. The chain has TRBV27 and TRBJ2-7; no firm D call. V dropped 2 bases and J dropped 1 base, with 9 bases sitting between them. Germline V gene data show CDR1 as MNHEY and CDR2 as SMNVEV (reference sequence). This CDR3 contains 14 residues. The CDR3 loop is CASSLKGISYEQYF. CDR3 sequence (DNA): TGTGCCAGCAGTTTAAAGGGTATTTCCTACGAGCAGTACTTC.

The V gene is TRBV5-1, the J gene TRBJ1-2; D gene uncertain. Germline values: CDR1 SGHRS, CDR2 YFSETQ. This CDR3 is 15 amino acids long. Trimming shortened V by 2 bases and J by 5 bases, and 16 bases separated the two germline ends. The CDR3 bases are TGCGCCAGCAGCTTTTCCGGCGCGGGGAAATATGGCTACACCTTC. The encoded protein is CASSFSGAGKYGYTF.